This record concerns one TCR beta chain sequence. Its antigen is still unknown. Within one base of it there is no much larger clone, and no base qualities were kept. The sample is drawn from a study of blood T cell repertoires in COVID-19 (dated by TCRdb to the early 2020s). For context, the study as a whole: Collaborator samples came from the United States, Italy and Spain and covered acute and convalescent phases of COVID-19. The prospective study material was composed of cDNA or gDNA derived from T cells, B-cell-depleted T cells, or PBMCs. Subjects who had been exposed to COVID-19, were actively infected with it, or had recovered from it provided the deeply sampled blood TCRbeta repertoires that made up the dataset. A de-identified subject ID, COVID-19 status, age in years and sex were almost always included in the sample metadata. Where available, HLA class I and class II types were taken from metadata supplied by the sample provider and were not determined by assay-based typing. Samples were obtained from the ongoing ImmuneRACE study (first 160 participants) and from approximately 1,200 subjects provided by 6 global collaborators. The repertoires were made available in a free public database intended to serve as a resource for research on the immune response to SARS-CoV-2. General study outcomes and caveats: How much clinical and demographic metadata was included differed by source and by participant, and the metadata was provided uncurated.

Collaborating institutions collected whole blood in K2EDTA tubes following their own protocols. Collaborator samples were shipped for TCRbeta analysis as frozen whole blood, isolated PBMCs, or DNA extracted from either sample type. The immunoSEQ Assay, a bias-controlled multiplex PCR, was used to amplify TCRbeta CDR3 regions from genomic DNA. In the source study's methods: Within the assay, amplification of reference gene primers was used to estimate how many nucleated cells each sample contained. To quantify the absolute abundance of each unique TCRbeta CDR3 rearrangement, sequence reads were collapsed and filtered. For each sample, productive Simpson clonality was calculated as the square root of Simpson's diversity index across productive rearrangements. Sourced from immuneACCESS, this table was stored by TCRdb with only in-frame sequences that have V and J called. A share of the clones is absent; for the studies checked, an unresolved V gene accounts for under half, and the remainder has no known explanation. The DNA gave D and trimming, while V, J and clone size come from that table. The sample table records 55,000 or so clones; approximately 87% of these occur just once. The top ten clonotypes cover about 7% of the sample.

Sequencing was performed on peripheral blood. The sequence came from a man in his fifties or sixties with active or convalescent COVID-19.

The CDR3 here reads CASSPPTVVRGWNQPQHF. The DNA sequence reads TGTGCCAGCAGCCCCCCTACGGTCGTACGGGGGTGGAATCAGCCCCAGCATTTT. The sequence links TRBV5-8 to TRBJ1-5, and TRBD1 may be the D gene, going by 5 matching bases. The germline V gene provides CDR1 SGHTS and CDR2 YDEGEE. The CDR3 numbers 18 residues from cysteine through phenylalanine. Of the read, only the CDR3 DNA is kept; its 54 bases are in frame from base 1. V is cut by 4 bases and J by 4 bases, and the space between the germline ends is 24 bases. The entire variable domain, with the stretches around the CDR3 drawn from the reference TRBV5-8 and TRBJ1-5 proteins, is EAGVTQSPTHLIKTRGQQATLRCSPISGHTSVYWYQQALGLGLQFLLWYDEGEERNRGNFPPRFSGRQFPNYSSELNVNALELEDSALYLCASSPPTVVRGWNQPQHFGDGTRLSIL.